This entry features one T cell receptor beta chain sequence. The antigen this receptor binds is unknown. Base-call qualities are not available, and no considerably larger clone is one nucleotide away. CDR1 and CDR2, looked up from the germline V gene (reference sequence), are LNHDA and SQIVND. Trimmed from V: 1 base; trimmed from J: 5 bases; junction bases lacking a gene match: 6. Reading from cysteine to phenylalanine, the CDR3 counts 16 amino acids. Only the CDR3 region is kept as DNA, spanning 48 bases read in frame from base 1. Participants in the prospective study were enrolled through a virtual design, were aged roughly 18 to 90 years, and lived in about 25 United States geographic areas. In the prospective study, cohorts were assigned on the basis of participant-reported clinical history obtained from a screening survey and a study questionnaire. Recovered participants in ImmuneRACE Cohort 3 were defined by two consecutive negative NP/OP PCR tests, clearance by a healthcare professional, or resolution of symptoms. Mobile phlebotomists in the prospective study collected whole blood, serum and a nasopharyngeal or oropharyngeal swab from every participant. Participants in the prospective study had the option to provide additional blood draws and questionnaires over a roughly two-month period. Blood samples from the prospective study were shipped frozen or at room temperature prior to DNA extraction.

The sample is drawn from a study of blood T cell repertoires in COVID-19 (dated by TCRdb to the early 2020s). For the study in its entirety: Samples from collaborators originated in the United States, Italy and Spain and spanned both the acute and convalescent phases of COVID-19. The material from the prospective study consisted of cDNA or gDNA derived from T cells, B-cell-depleted T cells, or PBMCs. The dataset comprised deeply sampled blood TCRbeta repertoires from subjects exposed to, actively infected with, or recovered from COVID-19. The repertoires were made available in a free public database intended to serve as a resource for research on the immune response to SARS-CoV-2. Samples were obtained from the ongoing ImmuneRACE study (first 160 participants) and from about 1,300 subjects provided by 6 global collaborators. The sample metadata nearly always contained a de-identified subject ID, COVID-19 status, age in years and sex. Where available, HLA class I and class II types were taken from metadata supplied by the sample provider and were not determined by assay-based typing.

TCRbeta CDR3 regions were amplified from genomic DNA by means of the immunoSEQ Assay, a bias-controlled multiplex PCR. On the study's bioinformatics: The number of nucleated cells in each sample was estimated by amplification of reference gene primers within the assay. To quantify the absolute abundance of each unique TCRbeta CDR3 rearrangement, sequence reads were collapsed and filtered. Productive Simpson clonality was computed per sample as the square root of Simpson's diversity index over productive rearrangements. What TCRdb holds here is the immuneACCESS table cut down to in-frame rearrangements. Part of the clones is not present; checked against another copy, under half of the missing clones reflect an unresolved V gene, and the others are unexplained. V, J and clone size are those of that table, while D and trimming were read from the DNA. This sample has some 200,000 clones in its table, and roughly 80% of those were observed once. Less than 9.5% of the sample is taken by the ten largest.

Overall study results and their limits: Clinical and demographic metadata were provided uncurated, with the amount varying by source and participant.

The sample comprised PBMCs or T cells enriched from blood (not recorded which). This receptor was identified in a man aged 40-55 years who had recovered from COVID-19. The rearrangement joined TRBV19 to TRBJ2-7; 12 junctional bases match TRBD1. The DNA sequence is TGTGCCAGTAGTATAGGACGAGGGACAGGGGGCGACGAGCAGTACTTC. Its product reads: CASSIGRGTGGDEQYF.